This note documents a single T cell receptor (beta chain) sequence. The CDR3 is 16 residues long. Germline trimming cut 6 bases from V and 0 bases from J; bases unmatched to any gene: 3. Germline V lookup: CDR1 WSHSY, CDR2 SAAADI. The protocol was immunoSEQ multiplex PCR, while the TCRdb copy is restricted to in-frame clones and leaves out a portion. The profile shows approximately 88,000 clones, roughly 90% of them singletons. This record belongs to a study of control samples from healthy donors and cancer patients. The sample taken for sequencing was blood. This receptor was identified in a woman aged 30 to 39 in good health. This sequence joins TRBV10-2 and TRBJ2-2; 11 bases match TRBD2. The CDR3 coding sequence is TGCGCCAGCAGGCTAGCGGGGGGCTCGAACACCGGGGAGCTGTTTTTT. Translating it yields CASRLAGGSNTGELFF.